The rows below give T cell receptor beta chains drawn from one sample of a study of blood T cell repertoires in COVID-19. Measured with immunoSEQ multiplex PCR; TCRdb has only the in-frame clones, and not every one. In the table there are fewer than 15,000 clones, around nine tenths of which are singletons. Sequencing used peripheral blood. These receptors were obtained from a human donor in a cohort sampled during active COVID-19. Both conserved end residues are part of each CDR3. Each record gives: V gene, D gene, clone size, J gene, CDR3 protein, CDR3 DNA. A D gene is named only where the DNA matches it firmly. Where a row states a size, it is once, few, many or the class of an expanded clone; other rows omit it.

V: TRBV7-9; D: .; size: .; J: TRBJ2-7; CDR3: CASRGTQGIHEQYF; DNA: TGTGCCAGCCGGGGGACGCAGGGTATTCACGAGCAGTACTTC
V: TRBV19; D: .; size: .; J: TRBJ2-3; CDR3: CASNLRQSTDTQYF; DNA: TGTGCCAGTAACCTAAGACAGAGCACAGATACGCAGTATTTT
V: TRBV6-5; D: TRBD1; size: .; J: TRBJ1-2; CDR3: CASMRTGRNYGYTF; DNA: TGTGCCAGCATGCGGACAGGGCGTAACTATGGCTACACCTTC
V: TRBV1; D: .; size: .; J: TRBJ2-7; CDR3: CTSSQDQRGGREQYF; DNA: TGCACCAGCAGCCAAGATCAAAGGGGGGGGCGCGAGCAGTACTTC
V: TRBV21-1; D: .; size: .; J: TRBJ1-1; CDR3: CASTFRATEAFF; DNA: TGTGCCAGCACTTTCAGGGCCACTGAAGCTTTCTTT
V: TRBV9; D: TRBD1; size: .; J: TRBJ2-2; CDR3: CASSVAGQGTGELFF; DNA: TGTGCCAGCAGCGTAGCCGGACAGGGCACCGGGGAGCTGTTTTTT
V: TRBV6-5; D: .; size: .; J: TRBJ2-1; CDR3: CASSPAAPYNEQFF; DNA: TGTGCCAGCAGTCCTGCAGCGCCATACAATGAGCAGTTCTTC
V: TRBV6-4; D: TRBD2; size: .; J: TRBJ2-1; CDR3: CASSEGTSGGSEQFF; DNA: TGTGCCAGCAGTGAGGGGACTAGCGGGGGGAGTGAGCAGTTCTTC
V: TRBV7-8; D: TRBD1; size: .; J: TRBJ1-3; CDR3: CASSSSTGFSGNTIYF; DNA: TGTGCCAGCAGCTCCTCGACAGGGTTCTCTGGAAACACCATATATTTT
V: TRBV5-1; D: TRBD1; size: .; J: TRBJ1-1; CDR3: CASSRTGPMNTEAFF; DNA: TGCGCCAGCAGCCGGACAGGGCCTATGAACACTGAAGCTTTCTTT
V: TRBV7-2; D: TRBD2; size: .; J: TRBJ2-1; CDR3: CASSLGGRQTSANEQFF; DNA: TGTGCCAGCAGCTTAGGGGGAAGGCAGACTAGCGCCAATGAGCAGTTCTTC
V: TRBV5-3; D: TRBD1; size: .; J: TRBJ1-4; CDR3: CARSLGQGVMELSEKLFF; DNA: TGTGCCAGAAGCTTAGGACAGGGGGTAATGGAGTTGTCTGAAAAACTGTTTTTT
V: TRBV4-1; D: .; size: once; J: TRBJ1-6; CDR3: CASSQVSGSGARNSPLHF; DNA: TGCGCCAGCAGCCAAGTCTCTGGCAGTGGGGCAAGGAATTCACCCCTCCACTTT
V: TRBV7-6; D: TRBD1; size: .; J: TRBJ2-7; CDR3: CASSPSGGYEQYF; DNA: TGTGCCAGCAGCCCTTCAGGGGGCTACGAGCAGTACTTC
V: TRBV29-1; D: TRBD1; size: .; J: TRBJ1-1; CDR3: CSVSPGQGSTEAFF; DNA: TGCAGCGTCTCTCCCGGACAGGGGAGCACTGAAGCTTTCTTT
V: TRBV4-3; D: .; size: few; J: TRBJ1-2; CDR3: CASSRHGGRGYTF; DNA: TGCGCCAGCAGCCGACATGGTGGGAGGGGCTACACCTTC
V: TRBV19; D: .; size: .; J: TRBJ2-7; CDR3: CASSRTVASSYEQYF; DNA: TGTGCCAGTAGTAGGACAGTCGCCAGCTCCTACGAGCAGTACTTC
V: TRBV6-4; D: .; size: .; J: TRBJ2-1; CDR3: CASSEDTLGEQFF; DNA: TGTGCCAGCAGCGAGGACACCCTCGGGGAGCAGTTCTTC
V: TRBV4-1; D: TRBD2; size: .; J: TRBJ2-1; CDR3: CASSQELAGDEQFF; DNA: TGCGCCAGCAGCCAAGAACTAGCGGGGGATGAGCAGTTCTTC
V: TRBV27; D: TRBD1; size: .; J: TRBJ1-6; CDR3: CASSLTPGTGTPSALHF; DNA: TGTGCCAGCAGTTTGACCCCCGGGACAGGGACCCCCTCGGCCCTCCACTTT
V: TRBV25-1; D: .; size: .; J: TRBJ1-2; CDR3: CASSGDSRGAYGYTF; DNA: TGTGCCAGCAGTGGAGACTCAAGGGGCGCGTATGGCTACACCTTC
V: TRBV10-3; D: .; size: once; J: TRBJ1-1; CDR3: CAISENLGEMNTEAFF; DNA: TGTGCCATCAGTGAGAACCTTGGGGAGATGAACACTGAAGCTTTCTTT
V: TRBV27; D: .; size: .; J: TRBJ2-7; CDR3: CASSPGQIYEQYF; DNA: TGTGCCAGCAGTCCCGGACAGATCTACGAGCAGTACTTC
V: TRBV5-4; D: TRBD2; size: .; J: TRBJ2-5; CDR3: CASSKGLDQETQYF; DNA: TGTGCCAGCAGCAAGGGACTAGATCAAGAGACCCAGTACTTC
V: TRBV30; D: TRBD1; size: .; J: TRBJ1-2; CDR3: CAWKTGTGGEDYTF; DNA: TGTGCCTGGAAAACCGGGACAGGGGGCGAAGACTACACCTTC
V: TRBV6-6; D: .; size: .; J: TRBJ1-6; CDR3: CASTLGAGRNSPLHF; DNA: TGTGCCAGCACCCTAGGGGCAGGGCGTAATTCACCCCTCCACTTT
V: TRBV5-6; D: .; size: .; J: TRBJ1-3; CDR3: CASSLEGRSGNTIYF; DNA: TGTGCCAGCAGCTTGGAGGGGCGCTCTGGAAACACCATATATTTT
V: TRBV7-2; D: TRBD1; size: .; J: TRBJ2-4; CDR3: CASSKTQGASNIQYF; DNA: TGTGCCAGCAGCAAAACACAGGGGGCTTCGAACATTCAGTACTTC
V: TRBV7-8; D: TRBD1; size: .; J: TRBJ1-5; CDR3: CASSLNRDSQRANQPQHF; DNA: TGTGCCAGCAGCTTAAACCGGGACAGCCAGAGGGCCAATCAGCCCCAGCATTTT
V: TRBV5-4; D: TRBD1; size: .; J: TRBJ1-5; CDR3: CASSLGQDSNQPQHF; DNA: TGTGCCAGCAGCCTTGGACAGGATAGCAATCAGCCCCAGCATTTT
V: TRBV13; D: TRBD1; size: few; J: TRBJ1-5; CDR3: CASSPGQGRGQPQHF; DNA: TGTGCCAGCAGCCCTGGACAGGGTCGCGGTCAGCCCCAGCATTTT
V: TRBV7-8; D: .; size: .; J: TRBJ2-3; CDR3: CASSLVGGDTQYF; DNA: TGTGCCAGCAGCTTAGTAGGGGGAGATACGCAGTATTTT
V: TRBV10-3; D: TRBD2; size: .; J: TRBJ2-7; CDR3: CAISRFPSGSYEQYF; DNA: TGTGCCATCAGTCGCTTCCCTAGCGGGAGCTACGAGCAGTACTTC
V: TRBV11-1; D: TRBD1; size: .; J: TRBJ1-2; CDR3: CASSRGTGLNNYGYTF; DNA: TGTGCCAGCAGCCGTGGGACAGGGCTGAATAACTATGGCTACACCTTC
V: TRBV7-2; D: .; size: .; J: TRBJ2-5; CDR3: CASSLIPTGRETQYF; DNA: TGTGCCAGCAGCTTAATCCCGACAGGCAGAGAGACCCAGTACTTC
V: TRBV2; D: .; size: .; J: TRBJ1-5; CDR3: CASSVRSGSDQPQHF; DNA: TGTGCCAGCAGTGTACGGTCAGGATCTGATCAGCCCCAGCATTTT
V: TRBV9; D: TRBD1; size: .; J: TRBJ2-7; CDR3: CASSVEGTGYEQYF; DNA: TGTGCCAGCAGCGTAGAGGGGACAGGCTACGAGCAGTACTTC
V: TRBV5-6; D: .; size: .; J: TRBJ1-1; CDR3: CASSLLGNTEAFF; DNA: TGTGCCAGCAGCTTGCTAGGGAACACTGAAGCTTTCTTT
V: TRBV7-3; D: TRBD1; size: .; J: TRBJ2-6; CDR3: CASSLYHQSTGGSGANVLTF; DNA: TGTGCCAGCAGCCTTTATCACCAATCGACAGGGGGCTCTGGGGCCAACGTCCTGACTTTC
V: TRBV7-9; D: TRBD1; size: .; J: TRBJ1-5; CDR3: CASSSGTGGPLGNQPQHF; DNA: TGTGCCAGCAGCTCCGGGACAGGGGGGCCCCTGGGCAATCAGCCCCAGCATTTT
V: TRBV7-2; D: TRBD2; size: .; J: TRBJ2-7; CDR3: CASSRTSGGSYEQYF; DNA: TGTGCCAGCAGCCGTACTAGCGGGGGGTCCTACGAGCAGTACTTC
V: TRBV7-9; D: TRBD2; size: .; J: TRBJ2-7; CDR3: CASSSRDYPYEQYF; DNA: TGTGCCAGCAGCTCCAGGGACTACCCCTACGAGCAGTACTTC
V: TRBV7-2; D: TRBD1; size: .; J: TRBJ1-1; CDR3: CASSAGQGLGAFF; DNA: TGTGCCAGCAGCGCGGGACAGGGGCTTGGCGCTTTCTTT
V: TRBV7-9; D: .; size: .; J: TRBJ1-2; CDR3: CASSLSPAGEDGYTF; DNA: TGTGCCAGCAGCCTTAGCCCGGCAGGGGAAGATGGCTACACCTTC
V: TRBV12-5; D: TRBD2; size: .; J: TRBJ2-1; CDR3: CASGLDLAGDEQFF; DNA: TGTGCTAGTGGTTTGGACCTAGCGGGGGATGAGCAGTTCTTC
V: TRBV7-2; D: .; size: .; J: TRBJ1-6; CDR3: CASSPNDSSGSPLHF; DNA: TGTGCCAGCAGCCCGAACGACAGCTCAGGTTCACCCCTCCACTTT
V: TRBV3-1/TRBV3-2; D: TRBD1; size: .; J: TRBJ1-1; CDR3: CASSDRGTAEAFF; DNA: TGTGCCAGCAGCGACAGGGGAACCGCTGAAGCTTTCTTT
V: TRBV4-1; D: .; size: .; J: TRBJ1-4; CDR3: CASSQPFATNEKLFF; DNA: TGCGCCAGCAGCCAACCCTTTGCAACTAATGAAAAACTGTTTTTT
V: TRBV11-2; D: TRBD1; size: .; J: TRBJ2-7; CDR3: CASSLPGTGNFYEQYF; DNA: TGTGCCAGCAGCTTACCCGGGACAGGAAACTTCTACGAGCAGTACTTC
V: TRBV29-1; D: .; size: few; J: TRBJ2-3; CDR3: CSVEQGSADTQYF; DNA: TGCAGCGTTGAACAGGGGAGCGCAGATACGCAGTATTTT
V: TRBV7-9; D: .; size: .; J: TRBJ2-5; CDR3: CASNTRQGGTETQYF; DNA: TGTGCCAGCAACACTCGGCAGGGGGGTACCGAGACCCAGTACTTC
V: TRBV11-2; D: TRBD1; size: .; J: TRBJ2-7; CDR3: CASSPLGTVYEQYF; DNA: TGTGCCAGCAGCCCACTCGGGACAGTTTACGAGCAGTACTTC
V: TRBV5-1; D: TRBD1; size: .; J: TRBJ2-7; CDR3: CASRNRGDSDEQYF; DNA: TGCGCCAGCAGAAACAGGGGCGACTCGGACGAGCAGTACTTC
V: TRBV10-2; D: TRBD1; size: .; J: TRBJ1-2; CDR3: CASSAGTGLSGYTF; DNA: TGCGCCAGCAGCGCAGGGACAGGCCTATCTGGCTACACCTTC
V: TRBV7-9; D: .; size: once; J: TRBJ2-4; CDR3: CASSPDGRGNIQYF; DNA: TGTGCCAGCAGCCCTGACGGGAGAGGCAACATTCAGTACTTC
V: TRBV7-6; D: TRBD2; size: .; J: TRBJ2-5; CDR3: CASSSPGLAQETQYF; DNA: TGTGCCAGCAGCTCGCCAGGACTAGCCCAAGAGACCCAGTACTTC
V: TRBV5-1; D: .; size: .; J: TRBJ1-2; CDR3: CASSLDTYGYTF; DNA: TGCGCCAGCAGCTTGGACACCTATGGCTACACCTTC